A selection of T cell receptor beta chains follows, all from one sample in a study of cytomegalovirus exposure and HLA in healthy donors. Method: immunoSEQ multiplex PCR; TCRdb's copy keeps in-frame clones and lacks some. The repertoire has 200,000 to 250,000 clones, 75% of them found once; the top ten carry about 1.9%. The sample taken for sequencing was PBMCs. Every receptor here comes from a woman under 40 in good health and CMV-seronegative. Both conserved end residues are part of each CDR3. The D gene is left open where the match is weak. Rows give clone size only sometimes, using once, few, many, or a class for an expanded clone.

TRBJ2-1 | TRBV15 | . | once | CATSRGPKAGSTYNEQFF | TGTGCCACCAGCAGAGGTCCTAAGGCGGGGTCCACCTACAATGAGCAGTTCTTC
TRBJ1-3 | TRBV10-3 | . | . | CAISETGKGNTIYF | TGTGCCATCAGTGAGACAGGGAAAGGAAACACCATATATTTT
TRBJ2-1 | TRBV11-3 | TRBD1 | . | CASSSHLSTGSPYNEQFF | TGTGCCAGCAGCTCCCACCTATCGACAGGGAGCCCCTACAATGAGCAGTTCTTC
TRBJ1-1 | TRBV5-8 | . | . | CASSMVGGEAFF | TGTGCCAGCAGCATGGTAGGGGGTGAAGCTTTCTTT
TRBJ1-2 | TRBV7-2 | . | . | CASSLGTKGFGYTF | TGTGCCAGCAGCTTAGGGACTAAGGGCTTTGGCTACACCTTC
TRBJ1-2 | TRBV6-1 | TRBD1 | . | CASSDRDYGYTF | TGTGCCAGCAGCGACAGGGACTATGGCTACACCTTC
TRBJ2-2 | TRBV21-1 | . | . | CASSKAQKGQGSAGELFF | TGTGCCAGCAGCAAAGCCCAAAAAGGACAGGGAAGCGCCGGGGAGCTGTTTTTT
TRBJ1-1 | TRBV30 | . | . | CALQGRNTEAFF | TGTGCCTTACAGGGTAGGAACACTGAAGCTTTCTTT
TRBJ2-1 | TRBV19 | . | . | CASTSVGYLNEQFF | TGTGCCAGTACCTCGGTGGGCTATCTAAATGAGCAGTTCTTC
TRBJ1-2 | TRBV14 | . | few | CASSPIPGAAYGYTF | TGTGCCAGCAGCCCGATTCCTGGGGCGGCCTATGGCTACACCTTC
TRBJ2-7 | TRBV2 | TRBD2 | . | CASTGRGEYEQYF | TGTGCCAGCACTGGGAGGGGAGAATACGAGCAGTACTTC
TRBJ2-1 | TRBV6-5 | TRBD2 | . | CASNPGTSGYNEQFF | TGTGCCAGCAATCCCGGGACTAGCGGCTACAATGAGCAGTTCTTC
TRBJ2-3 | TRBV2 | . | . | CASSDIITDTQYF | TGTGCCAGCAGTGACATCATCACAGATACGCAGTATTTT
TRBJ1-1 | TRBV9 | . | . | CASSVDTAVNTEAFF | TGTGCCAGCAGCGTAGACACAGCAGTGAACACTGAAGCTTTCTTT
TRBJ1-3 | TRBV7-9 | . | . | CASSPFVSAGNTIYF | TGTGCCAGCAGCCCGTTCGTATCTGCTGGAAACACCATATATTTT
TRBJ1-1 | TRBV21-1 | . | few | CASSKSVATGGQENTEAFF | TGTGCCAGCAGCAAGTCCGTAGCGACAGGGGGCCAGGAGAACACTGAAGCTTTCTTT
TRBJ1-2 | TRBV7-9 | TRBD1 | . | CSSSLGTGKEVYGYSF | TGTTCCAGCAGCTTGGGGACAGGGAAAGAGGTCTATGGCTACTCCTTC
TRBJ2-3 | TRBV6-6 | . | . | CASRPKTGPTDTQYF | TGTGCCAGCAGGCCCAAGACAGGACCAACAGATACGCAGTATTTT
TRBJ1-1 | TRBV30 | TRBD1 | . | CAWSRQGRTEAFF | TGTGCCTGGAGTCGACAGGGCCGGACTGAAGCTTTCTTT
TRBJ2-2 | TRBV6-1 | . | . | CASSFQGTGELFF | TGTGCCAGCAGTTTTCAGGGGACCGGGGAGCTGTTTTTT
TRBJ2-7 | TRBV2 | TRBD1 | . | CASRGTEGYPREQYF | TGTGCCAGCAGGGGGACAGAAGGTTACCCCCGCGAGCAGTACTTC
TRBJ2-3 | TRBV5-1 | TRBD1 | . | CASKIQPGQGADTQYF | TGCGCCAGCAAGATTCAACCGGGACAGGGGGCAGATACGCAGTATTTT
TRBJ2-1 | TRBV11-2 | . | few | CASSLASRNNEQFF | TGTGCCAGCAGCTTAGCTTCCAGAAATAATGAGCAGTTCTTC
TRBJ1-2 | TRBV15 | . | . | CATSPGQGYGYTF | TGTGCCACCAGCCCCGGGCAGGGATATGGCTACACCTTC
TRBJ1-1 | TRBV5-6 | . | . | CASSLVRVRHTEAFF | TGTGCCAGCAGCTTGGTGAGGGTGCGGCACACTGAAGCTTTCTTT
TRBJ1-1 | TRBV7-9 | . | few | CASSPPGNTEAFF | TGTGCCAGCAGCCCCCCGGGGAACACTGAAGCTTTCTTT
TRBJ2-1 | TRBV5-4 | TRBD1 | . | CASSFRDRGAYNEQFF | TGTGCCAGCAGCTTCCGCGACAGGGGAGCCTACAATGAGCAGTTCTTC
TRBJ1-5 | TRBV6-5 | TRBD1 | . | CASSRDGTGNQPQHF | TGTGCCAGCAGCCGAGACGGGACAGGGAATCAGCCCCAGCATTTT
TRBJ2-1 | TRBV9 | . | . | CASSVVGTVRGNEQFF | TGTGCCAGCAGCGTAGTAGGAACAGTTAGGGGCAATGAGCAGTTCTTC
TRBJ2-1 | TRBV18 | . | . | CASFPGGADNEQFF | TGTGCCAGCTTCCCGGGCGGAGCGGACAATGAGCAGTTCTTC
TRBJ2-7 | TRBV5-1 | TRBD1 | . | CASSPGQGIYEQYF | TGCGCCAGCAGCCCGGGACAGGGGATCTACGAGCAGTACTTC
TRBJ1-1 | TRBV15 | TRBD1 | . | CATSRTQGREAFF | TGTGCCACCAGCAGGACACAGGGGCGGGAAGCTTTCTTT
TRBJ1-6 | TRBV30 | . | . | CAWRGLANSPLHF | TGTGCCTGGCGCGGGTTGGCGAATTCACCCCTCCACTTT
TRBJ1-2 | TRBV28 | TRBD1 | . | CASSIPRTGGYTF | TGTGCCAGCAGTATACCCCGGACAGGAGGCTACACCTTC
TRBJ1-2 | TRBV9 | . | . | CASSAGMGNGYTF | TGTGCCAGCAGCGCGGGAATGGGCAATGGCTACACCTTC
TRBJ2-5 | TRBV30 | . | . | CAWSVEGRTQYF | TGTGCCTGGAGTGTGGAAGGGAGGACCCAGTACTTC
TRBJ1-2 | TRBV5-5 | . | . | CASSLGWAGLTKNGYTF | TGTGCCAGCAGCTTGGGGTGGGCAGGGCTTACGAAGAATGGCTACACCTTC